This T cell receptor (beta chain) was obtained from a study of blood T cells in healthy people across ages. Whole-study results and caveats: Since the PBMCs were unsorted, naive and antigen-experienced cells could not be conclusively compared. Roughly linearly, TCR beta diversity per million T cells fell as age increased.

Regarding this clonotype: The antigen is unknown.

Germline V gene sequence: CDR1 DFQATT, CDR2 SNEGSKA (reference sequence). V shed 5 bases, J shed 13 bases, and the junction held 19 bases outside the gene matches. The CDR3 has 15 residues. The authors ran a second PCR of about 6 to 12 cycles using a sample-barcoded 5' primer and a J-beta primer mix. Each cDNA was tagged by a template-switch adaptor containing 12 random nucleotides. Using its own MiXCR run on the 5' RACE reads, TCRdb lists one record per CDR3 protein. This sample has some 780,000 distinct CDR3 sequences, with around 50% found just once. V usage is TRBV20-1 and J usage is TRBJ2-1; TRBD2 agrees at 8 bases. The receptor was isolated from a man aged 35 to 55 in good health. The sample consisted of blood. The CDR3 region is CSAGSLAGRVETQFF. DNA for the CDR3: TGCAGTGCTGGGTCGTTAGCGGGGCGGGTAGAGACCCAGTTCTTC.